Listed below are T cell receptor beta chains from one sample, sequenced in a study of Graves' ophthalmopathy and Graves' hyperthyroidism. Each CDR3 protein gets one entry after TCRdb re-called the multiplex PCR reads with MiXCR. The table shows hundreds of thousands of distinct CDR3 sequences, with 45% to 55% occurring only once. Specimen: peripheral blood. These receptors all stem from an adult man with Graves' ophthalmopathy. The CDR3 runs from the conserved cysteine through the conserved F or W. The D gene is left open where the match is weak. Where a row states a size, it is once, few, many or the class of an expanded clone; other rows omit it.

clone_size j_call v_call d_call cdr3_nt cdr3_aa
once TRBJ2-7 TRBV11-2 NA TGTGCCAGCAGCTTAAACAGCTACTACGAGCAGTACTTC CASSLNSYYEQYF
NA TRBJ1-5 TRBV12-3/TRBV12-4 NA TGTGCCAGCAGTTTAGGTCCGAAAAATCAGCCCCAGCATTTT CASSLGPKNQPQHF
NA TRBJ1-4 TRBV20-1 NA TGCAGTGCCCCCAGATGGCAGGGAAGTGAAAAACTGTTTTTT CSAPRWQGSEKLFF
few TRBJ1-6 TRBV7-9 NA TGTGCCAGCAGCGGAAGGTCCTATAATTCACCCCTCCACTTT CASSGRSYNSPLHF
few TRBJ1-6 TRBV5-4 TRBD1 TGTGCCAGCAGCGAGGACAGGGGTGGATCACCCCTCCACTTT CASSEDRGGSPLHF
NA TRBJ2-7 TRBV29-1 TRBD1 TGCAGCCAAGCTGGGACAGGGATGTACGAGCAGTACTTC CSQAGTGMYEQYF
NA TRBJ2-5 TRBV29-1 TRBD1 TGCAGCGTCTCAGGGACAGGGCCCCGGGAGACCCAGTACTTC CSVSGTGPRETQYF
few TRBJ2-2 TRBV2 TRBD1 TGTGCCAGCAGTAATTCCGGGACAGGGAACACCGGGGAGCTGTTTTTT CASSNSGTGNTGELFF
many TRBJ2-7 TRBV10-2 NA TGCGCCACCAGTGTGACCGAGCAGTACTTC CATSVTEQYF
NA TRBJ2-5 TRBV7-9 NA TGTGCCTGGAGTGTACTAATGGGACCATCGAGCTCCCAAGAGACCCAGTACTTC CAWSVLMGPSSSQETQYF
few TRBJ1-1 TRBV7-3 NA TGTGCCAGCAGCCCAACAGGGAGCCCTGAAGCTTTCTTT CASSPTGSPEAFF
NA TRBJ2-6 TRBV20-1 NA TGCAGTGCTAGAGCCCCTGGAGGCAAAGTCTCTGGGGCCAACGTCCTGACTTTC CSARAPGGKVSGANVLTF
many TRBJ2-5 TRBV7-2 NA TGTGCCAGCAGCTTGGCTAGCCCTGTCGAGACCCAGTACTTC CASSLASPVETQYF
NA TRBJ2-6 TRBV7-9 NA TGTGCCAGCGCCCCTCCTTGGGGGGGGGGCGGGTCTGGGGCCAACGTCCTGACTTTC CASAPPWGGGGSGANVLTF
NA TRBJ2-5 TRBV20-1 NA TGCAGTGCTAGTGGTTTCGATGGGGGGGAGACCCAGTACTTC CSASGFDGGETQYF
NA TRBJ1-6 TRBV20-1 NA TGCAGTGCTAGAGATAGGAGGGACTCACCCCTCCACTTT CSARDRRDSPLHF
few TRBJ1-2 TRBV5-8 NA TGTGCCAGCAGCTCTAGAGGGACATTCGGCTACACCTTC CASSSRGTFGYTF
many TRBJ1-2 TRBV2 NA TGTGCCAGCAGAGGGGGGGACTATGGCTACACCTTC CASRGGDYGYTF
NA TRBJ2-7 TRBV6-6 NA TGTGCCAGCACCGAAAGCCTAGTATCCTACGAGCAGTACTTC CASTESLVSYEQYF
NA TRBJ1-2 TRBV28 TRBD1 TGTGCCAGCAGTTCCATAAGACAGGGAAACTACACCTTC CASSSIRQGNYTF
NA TRBJ2-7 TRBV7-2 TRBD1 TGTGCCAGCAGCTATCGACAGGGCAGCTCCTACGAGCAGTACTTC CASSYRQGSSYEQYF
NA TRBJ1-5 TRBV2 NA TGTGCCAGCAACCCTCGGGAAGGAACCAATCAGCCCCAGCATTTT CASNPREGTNQPQHF
NA TRBJ1-2 TRBV7-9 TRBD1 TGTGCCAGCAGCTTAGCTCCGACAGGGAATTTCTATGGCTACACCTTC CASSLAPTGNFYGYTF
NA TRBJ2-2 TRBV29-1 NA TGCAGCGTTGGGACAGTTGCGAACACCAGGGAGCTGTTTTTT CSVGTVANTRELFF
few TRBJ2-5 TRBV20-1 NA TGCAGTGCTAGCAGGCACGGCTTTGAGACCCAGTACTTC CSASRHGFETQYF
NA TRBJ2-2 TRBV12-3/TRBV12-4 TRBD1 TGTGCCAGCAGGGACAGGGGAAACACCGGGGAGCTGTTTTTT CASRDRGNTGELFF
NA TRBJ2-2 TRBV29-1 NA TGCAGCGTTGGTATCGACACCGGGGAGCTGTTTTTT CSVGIDTGELFF
few TRBJ1-5 TRBV7-2 NA TGTGCCAGCAGCTTAGTCGGCCCCAATCAGCCCCAGCATTTT CASSLVGPNQPQHF
NA TRBJ2-2 TRBV9 TRBD1 TGTGCCAGCAGCGTAGACAGGGGGCGAACCGGGGAGCTGTTTTTT CASSVDRGRTGELFF
NA TRBJ2-2 TRBV4-2 NA TGTGCCAGCAGCCTCTCACAGGGAGGTGACACCGGGGAGCTGTTTTTT CASSLSQGGDTGELFF
NA TRBJ2-5 TRBV29-1 TRBD2 TGCAGCGCCGGCGGGGGGGCTGGAGAGACCCAGTACTTC CSAGGGAGETQYF
many TRBJ1-5 TRBV15 NA TGTGCCACCAGCACGGGACGCGGGGGGAATCAGCCCCAGCATTTT CATSTGRGGNQPQHF
NA TRBJ2-7 TRBV29-1 NA TGCACCCCGTGGTGGGACTGTGGAAGCTCCTACGAGCAGTACTTC CTPWWDCGSSYEQYF
many TRBJ1-1 TRBV13 NA TGTGCCAGCAGCCAGCTCAGTTTTCAAGCTTTCTTT CASSQLSFQAFF
NA TRBJ2-7 TRBV25-1 TRBD1 TGTGCCAGCAGAGGGGGGACAGGGACCTACGAGCAGTACTTC CASRGGTGTYEQYF
NA TRBJ1-2 TRBV9 NA TGTGCCAGCAGCTTCTCATCAGGGGGCTACACCTTC CASSFSSGGYTF
NA TRBJ1-4 TRBV12-3/TRBV12-4 NA TGTGCCAGCAGTCTCGCAGGGAGAGGGGAACTGTTTTTT CASSLAGRGELFF
NA TRBJ1-2 TRBV5-5 TRBD1 TGTGCCAGTACACGGGACAGGGGACGTTATGGCTACACCTTC CASTRDRGRYGYTF
once TRBJ1-2 TRBV20-1 TRBD1 TGCAGTGCTTACCGGGACAGGGGGGGCTATGGCTACACCTTC CSAYRDRGGYGYTF
NA TRBJ2-3 TRBV29-1 NA TGCAGCGTTGAAGGACAGAGTGGTTTTCCCCCTACGCAGTATTTT CSVEGQSGFPPTQYF
NA TRBJ2-2 TRBV5-1 TRBD1 TGTGCCAGCAGCCTCAGGGACAGGGGTGTCACCGGGGAGCTGTTTTTT CASSLRDRGVTGELFF
NA TRBJ2-7 TRBV7-8 NA TGTGCCAGCAGCCCTAGAGGTGGAGGGGCTACCTTTGAGCAGTACTTC CASSPRGGGATFEQYF
many TRBJ1-1 TRBV10-2 NA TGCGCCAGCAGTGAGCAGTCGAACACTGAAGCTTTCTTT CASSEQSNTEAFF
few TRBJ1-2 TRBV7-2 NA TGTGCCAGCAGCTTATTTGTGGCCAATTCCTATGGCTACACCTTC CASSLFVANSYGYTF
NA TRBJ2-2 TRBV20-1 NA TGCAGTGCTCCCACAGGGGCGGGAGCTGGCACCGGGGAGCTGTTTTTT CSAPTGAGAGTGELFF
NA TRBJ1-5 TRBV12-3/TRBV12-4 NA TGTGCCAGCAGTTTAATCACAGGGCATGGACAGCCCCAGCATTTT CASSLITGHGQPQHF
many TRBJ2-5 TRBV15 NA TGTGCCACCAGCAGAGAGGCTAGTGCAGAGACCCAGTACTTC CATSREASAETQYF
NA TRBJ1-5 TRBV10-3 NA TGTGCCATCAGTGAGAATTTTGGGGGGGCCACGGGCAATCAGCCCCAGCATTTT CAISENFGGATGNQPQHF
NA TRBJ1-1 TRBV7-3 NA TGTGCCAGCGGGATACAGGGAAACACTGAAGCTTTCTTT CASGIQGNTEAFF
few TRBJ1-2 TRBV6-5 NA TGTGCCGCATTGTATGGCTACACCTTC CAALYGYTF
NA TRBJ2-7 TRBV29-1 NA TGCAGCGTTCTCGGATCCTACGAGCAGTACTTC CSVLGSYEQYF
NA TRBJ2-5 TRBV5-1 TRBD2 TGCGCCAGCAGCTTGGTACTAGCGGGGACCCAAGAGACCCAGTACTTC CASSLVLAGTQETQYF